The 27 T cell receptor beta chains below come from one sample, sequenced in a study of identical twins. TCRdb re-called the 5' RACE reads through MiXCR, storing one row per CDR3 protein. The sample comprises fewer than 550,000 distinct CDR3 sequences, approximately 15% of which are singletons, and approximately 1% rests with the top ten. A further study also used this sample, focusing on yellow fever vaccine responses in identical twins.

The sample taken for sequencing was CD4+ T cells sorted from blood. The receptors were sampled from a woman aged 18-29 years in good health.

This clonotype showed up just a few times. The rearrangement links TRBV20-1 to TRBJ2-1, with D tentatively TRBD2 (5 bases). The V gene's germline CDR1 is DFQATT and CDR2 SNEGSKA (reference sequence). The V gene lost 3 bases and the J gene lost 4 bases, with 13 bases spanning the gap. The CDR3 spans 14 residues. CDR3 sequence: CSARRAESYNEQFF. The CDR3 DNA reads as TGCAGTGCTAGGAGGGCAGAATCTTACAATGAGCAGTTCTTC.

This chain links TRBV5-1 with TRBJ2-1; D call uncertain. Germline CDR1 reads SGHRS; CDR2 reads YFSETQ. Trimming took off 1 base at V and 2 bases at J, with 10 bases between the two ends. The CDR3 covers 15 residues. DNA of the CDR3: TGCGCCAGCAGCTTGAGGGAAGGGACCTACAATGAGCAGTTCTTC. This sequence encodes CASSLREGTYNEQFF.

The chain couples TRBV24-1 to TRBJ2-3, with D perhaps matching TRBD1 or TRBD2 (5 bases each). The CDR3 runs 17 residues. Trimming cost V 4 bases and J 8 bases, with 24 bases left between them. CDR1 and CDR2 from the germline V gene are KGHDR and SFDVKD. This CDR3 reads CATSEPHGTEVVGTQYF. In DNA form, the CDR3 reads TGTGCCACCAGTGAGCCGCACGGGACCGAAGTTGTTGGTACGCAGTATTTT.

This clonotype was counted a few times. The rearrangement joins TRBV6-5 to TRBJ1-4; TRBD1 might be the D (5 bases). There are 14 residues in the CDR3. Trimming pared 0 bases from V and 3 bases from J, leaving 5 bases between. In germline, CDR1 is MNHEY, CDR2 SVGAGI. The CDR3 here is CASSYSGANEKLFF. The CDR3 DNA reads TGTGCCAGCAGTTACTCAGGGGCTAATGAAAAACTGTTTTTT.

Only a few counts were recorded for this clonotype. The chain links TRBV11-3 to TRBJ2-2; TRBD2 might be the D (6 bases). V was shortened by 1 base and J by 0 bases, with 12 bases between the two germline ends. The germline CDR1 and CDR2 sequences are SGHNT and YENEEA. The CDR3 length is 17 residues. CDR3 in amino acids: CASSLGRGPSNTGELFF. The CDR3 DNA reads TGTGCCAGCAGCTTAGGGCGGGGACCTTCGAACACCGGGGAGCTGTTTTTT. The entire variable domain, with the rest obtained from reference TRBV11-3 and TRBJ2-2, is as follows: EAGVVQSPRYKIIEKKQPVAFWCNPISGHNTLYWYLQNLGQGPELLIRYENEEAVDDSQLPKDRFSAERLKGVDSTLKIQPAELGDSAVYLCASSLGRGPSNTGELFFGEGSRLTVL.

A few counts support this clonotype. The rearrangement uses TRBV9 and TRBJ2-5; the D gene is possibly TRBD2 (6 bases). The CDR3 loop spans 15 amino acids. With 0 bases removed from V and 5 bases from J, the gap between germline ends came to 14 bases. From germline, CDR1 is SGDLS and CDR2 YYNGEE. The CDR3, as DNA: TGTGCCAGCAGCGTAGCCGGGGGAGGAGGGGAGACCCAGTACTTC. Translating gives CASSVAGGGGETQYF.

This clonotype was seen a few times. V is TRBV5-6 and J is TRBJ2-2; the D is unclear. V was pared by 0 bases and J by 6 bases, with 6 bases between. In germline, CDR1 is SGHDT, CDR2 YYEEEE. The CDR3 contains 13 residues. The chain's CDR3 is CASSLASPGELFF. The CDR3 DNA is TGTGCCAGCAGCTTGGCCTCCCCCGGGGAGCTGTTTTTT. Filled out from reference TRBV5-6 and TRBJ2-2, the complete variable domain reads DAGVTQSPTHLIKTRGQQVTLRCSPKSGHDTVSWYQQALGQGPQFIFQYYEEEERQRGNFPDRFSGHQFPNYSSELNVNALLLGDSALYLCASSLASPGELFFGEGSRLTVL.

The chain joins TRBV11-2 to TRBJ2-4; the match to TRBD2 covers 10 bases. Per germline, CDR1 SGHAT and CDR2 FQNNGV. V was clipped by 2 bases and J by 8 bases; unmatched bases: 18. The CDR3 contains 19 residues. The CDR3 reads CASSLHLRPSGSGLDIQYF. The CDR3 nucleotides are TGTGCCAGCAGCTTACATTTGCGTCCTAGCGGGAGTGGTTTGGACATTCAGTACTTC.

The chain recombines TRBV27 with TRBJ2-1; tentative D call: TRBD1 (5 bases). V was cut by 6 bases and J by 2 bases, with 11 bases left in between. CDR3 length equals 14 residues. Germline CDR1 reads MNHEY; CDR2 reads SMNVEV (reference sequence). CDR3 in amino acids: CASRSGLTYNEQFF. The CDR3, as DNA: TGTGCCAGCAGATCAGGGTTAACCTACAATGAGCAGTTCTTC.

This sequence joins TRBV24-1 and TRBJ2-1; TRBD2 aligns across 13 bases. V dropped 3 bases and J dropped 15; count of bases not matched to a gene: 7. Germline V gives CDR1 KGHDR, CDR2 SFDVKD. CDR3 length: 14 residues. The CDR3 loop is CATSDSTSGRATFF. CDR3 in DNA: TGTGCCACCAGTGATAGCACTAGCGGGAGGGCCACGTTCTTC.

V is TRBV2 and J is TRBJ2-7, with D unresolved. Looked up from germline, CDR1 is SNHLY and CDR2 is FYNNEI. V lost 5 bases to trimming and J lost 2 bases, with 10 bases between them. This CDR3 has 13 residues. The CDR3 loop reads CASSRTVTYEQYF. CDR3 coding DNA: TGTGCCAGCAGTCGAACAGTGACCTACGAGCAGTACTTC.

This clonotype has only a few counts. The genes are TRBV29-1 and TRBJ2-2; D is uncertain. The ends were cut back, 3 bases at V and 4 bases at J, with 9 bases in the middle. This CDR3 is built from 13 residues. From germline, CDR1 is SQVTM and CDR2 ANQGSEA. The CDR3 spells CSVEAQRTGELFF. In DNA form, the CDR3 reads TGCAGCGTTGAGGCACAGCGCACCGGGGAGCTGTTTTTT.

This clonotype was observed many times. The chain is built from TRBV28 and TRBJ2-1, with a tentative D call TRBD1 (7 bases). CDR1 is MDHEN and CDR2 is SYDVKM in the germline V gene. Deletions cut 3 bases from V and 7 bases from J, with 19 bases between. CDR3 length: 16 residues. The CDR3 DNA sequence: TGTGCCAGCAGTTTGACAGGGCTCGGGGGTGGAAATGAGCAGTTCTTC. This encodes CASSLTGLGGGNEQFF.

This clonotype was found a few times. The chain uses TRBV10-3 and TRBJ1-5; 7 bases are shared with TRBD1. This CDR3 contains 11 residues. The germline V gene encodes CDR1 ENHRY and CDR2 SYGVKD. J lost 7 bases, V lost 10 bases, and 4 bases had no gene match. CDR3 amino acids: CATGGGQPQHF. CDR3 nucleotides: TGTGCCACAGGGGGGGGGCAGCCCCAGCATTTT.

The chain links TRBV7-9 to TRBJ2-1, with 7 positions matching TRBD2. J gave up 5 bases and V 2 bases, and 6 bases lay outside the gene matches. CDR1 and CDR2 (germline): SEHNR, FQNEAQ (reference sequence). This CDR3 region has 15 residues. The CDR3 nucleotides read TGTGCCAGCAGCTTAACCCTAGCGGAAGACAATGAGCAGTTCTTC. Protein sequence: CASSLTLAEDNEQFF.

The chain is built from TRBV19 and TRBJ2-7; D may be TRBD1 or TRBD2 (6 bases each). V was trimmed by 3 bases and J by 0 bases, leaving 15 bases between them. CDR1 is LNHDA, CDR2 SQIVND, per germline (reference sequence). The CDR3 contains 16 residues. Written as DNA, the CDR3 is TGTGCCAGTAGTATGTTCGGGAGAGGGGGCTCCTACGAGCAGTACTTC. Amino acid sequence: CASSMFGRGGSYEQYF.

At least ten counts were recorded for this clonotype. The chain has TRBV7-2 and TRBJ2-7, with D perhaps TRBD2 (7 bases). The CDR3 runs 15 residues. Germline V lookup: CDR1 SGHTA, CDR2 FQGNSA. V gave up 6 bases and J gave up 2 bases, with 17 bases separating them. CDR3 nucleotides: TGTGCCAGCAGTTATAATGGGGGGGCTCCCTACGAGCAGTACTTC. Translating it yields CASSYNGGAPYEQYF.

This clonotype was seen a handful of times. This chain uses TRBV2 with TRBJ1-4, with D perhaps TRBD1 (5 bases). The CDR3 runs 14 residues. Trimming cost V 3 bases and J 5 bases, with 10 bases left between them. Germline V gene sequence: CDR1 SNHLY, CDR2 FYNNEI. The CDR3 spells CASSDGGSNEKLFF. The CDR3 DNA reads TGTGCCAGCAGTGACGGGGGGTCCAATGAAAAACTGTTTTTT.

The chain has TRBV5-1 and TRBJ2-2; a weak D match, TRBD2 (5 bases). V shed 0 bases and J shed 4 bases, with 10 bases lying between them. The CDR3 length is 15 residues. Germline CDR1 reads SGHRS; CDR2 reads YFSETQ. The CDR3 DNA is TGCGCCAGCAGCTTGGACCAGCGGCTCACCGGGGAGCTGTTTTTT. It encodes CASSLDQRLTGELFF. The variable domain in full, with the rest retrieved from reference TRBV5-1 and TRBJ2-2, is KAGVTQTPRYLIKTRGQQVTLSCSPISGHRSVSWYQQTPGQGLQFLFEYFSETQRNKGNFPGRFSGRQFSNSRSEMNVSTLELGDSALYLCASSLDQRLTGELFFGEGSRLTVL.

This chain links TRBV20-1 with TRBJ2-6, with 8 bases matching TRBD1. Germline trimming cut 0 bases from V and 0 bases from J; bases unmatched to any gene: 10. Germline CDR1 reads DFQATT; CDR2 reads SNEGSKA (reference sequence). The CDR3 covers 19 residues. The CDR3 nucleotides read TGCAGTGCTAGAGACAGCCGACAGGGGCAGAGCTCTGGGGCCAACGTCCTGACTTTC. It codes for CSARDSRQGQSSGANVLTF.

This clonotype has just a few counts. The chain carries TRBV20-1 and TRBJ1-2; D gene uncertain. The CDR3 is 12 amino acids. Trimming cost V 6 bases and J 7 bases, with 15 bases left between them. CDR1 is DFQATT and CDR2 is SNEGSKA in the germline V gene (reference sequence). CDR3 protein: CSAIPLNIGYTF. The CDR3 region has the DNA TGCAGTGCCATCCCCCTAAATATTGGCTACACCTTC.

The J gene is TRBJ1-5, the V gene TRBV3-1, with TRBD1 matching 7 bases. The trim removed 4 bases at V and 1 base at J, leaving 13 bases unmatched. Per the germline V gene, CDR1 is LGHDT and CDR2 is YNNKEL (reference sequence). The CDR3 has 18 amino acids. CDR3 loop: CASSRGTAPLSSNQPQHF. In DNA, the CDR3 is TGTGCCAGCAGCCGGGGGACAGCCCCTCTCAGCAGCAATCAGCCCCAGCATTTT.

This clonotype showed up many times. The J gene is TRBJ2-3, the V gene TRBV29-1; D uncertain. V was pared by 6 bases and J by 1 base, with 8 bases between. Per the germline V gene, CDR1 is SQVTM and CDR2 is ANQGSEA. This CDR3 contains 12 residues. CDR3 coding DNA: TGCAGCGTCACCGCCGGCACAGATACGCAGTATTTT. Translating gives CSVTAGTDTQYF.

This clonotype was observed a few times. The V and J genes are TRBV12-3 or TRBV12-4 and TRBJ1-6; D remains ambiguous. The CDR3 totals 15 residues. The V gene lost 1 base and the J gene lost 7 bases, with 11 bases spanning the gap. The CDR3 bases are TGTGCCAGCAGTTTAGAGGGCGGCGTGAATTCACCCCTCCACTTT. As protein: CASSLEGGVNSPLHF.

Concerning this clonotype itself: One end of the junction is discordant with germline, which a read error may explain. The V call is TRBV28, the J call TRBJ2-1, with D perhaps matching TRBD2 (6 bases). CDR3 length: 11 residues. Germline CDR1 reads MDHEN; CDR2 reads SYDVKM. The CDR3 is CASSRTGLPSF. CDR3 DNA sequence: TGTGCCAGCAGTCGGACGGGACTCCCGTCCTTC.

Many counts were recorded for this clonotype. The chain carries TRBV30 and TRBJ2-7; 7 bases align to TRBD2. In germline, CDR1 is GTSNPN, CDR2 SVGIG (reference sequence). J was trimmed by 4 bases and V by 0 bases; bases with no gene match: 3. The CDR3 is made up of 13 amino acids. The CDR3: CAWSVQGGYEQYF. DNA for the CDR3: TGTGCCTGGAGTGTTCAGGGAGGGTACGAGCAGTACTTC.

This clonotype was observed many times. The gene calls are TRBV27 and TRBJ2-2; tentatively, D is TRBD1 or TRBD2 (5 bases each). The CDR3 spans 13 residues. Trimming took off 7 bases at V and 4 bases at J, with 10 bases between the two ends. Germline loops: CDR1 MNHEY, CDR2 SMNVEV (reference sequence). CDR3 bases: TGTGCCAGCACTTCGAGGGGCACCGGGGAGCTGTTTTTT. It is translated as CASTSRGTGELFF.